The present entry profiles one T cell receptor (beta chain) with its context. Germline V gene data show CDR1 as SGHRS and CDR2 as YFSETQ. The V and J ends lost 0 bases and 6 bases respectively, with 6 bases between them. The CDR3 extends over 13 amino acids. Per the authors' pipeline: Using reference gene primer amplification, nucleated cell counts were estimated. Produced via immunoSEQ multiplex PCR; TCRdb's table is partial and in-frame only. V and J calls and clone size come straight from that table; D and trimming were deduced from the DNA. The sample shows 300,000 to 400,000 clones, more than 90% of them seen only once. All exposed participants met a person with COVID-19 within 2 weeks before entering the study. This sample stems from a study of blood T cell repertoires in COVID-19.

J is TRBJ2-2 and V is TRBV5-1; D is unresolved. The sequenced material came from PBMCs or T cells enriched from blood (not recorded which). This TCR was sampled from a woman in her twenties or thirties who had been exposed to COVID-19. CDR3 amino acids: CASSLARPGELFF. DNA for the CDR3: TGCGCCAGCAGCTTGGCCCGTCCCGGGGAGCTGTTTTTT.